The rows below give T cell receptor beta chains drawn from one sample of a study of radiotherapy plus CTLA-4 blockade in lung cancer. The method was immunoSEQ multiplex PCR; TCRdb's version includes in-frame clones alone and lacks a portion of them. The sample has about 38,000 clones; about 70% are singletons. Specimen: peripheral blood, collected from a patient treated with radiotherapy plus ipilimumab. The receptors here all came from a human donor with non-small cell lung cancer who had stable disease on radiotherapy plus ipilimumab. Both conserved end residues are part of each CDR3. A D gene is named only where the DNA matches it firmly. For some rows the clone size is stated as once, few or many, or as a class when expanded; others skip it.

V gene	J gene	D gene	clone size	CDR3 protein	CDR3 DNA
TRBV7-9	TRBJ1-2	NA	NA	CASSFSSWRDYGYTF	TGTGCCAGCAGCTTTTCATCTTGGAGGGACTATGGCTACACCTTC
TRBV5-6	TRBJ2-7	NA	NA	CASSRDLGSYEQYF	TGTGCCAGCAGCCGGGACTTGGGCTCCTACGAGCAGTACTTC
TRBV9	TRBJ1-2	NA	once	CASSSTRRQPYYGYTF	TGTGCCAGCAGCTCTACCCGGCGACAGCCATACTATGGCTACACCTTC
TRBV7-9	TRBJ2-2	TRBD1	NA	CASSPDRGPQLRLTGELFF	TGTGCCAGCAGCCCGGACAGGGGGCCCCAGTTGAGACTCACCGGGGAGCTGTTTTTT
TRBV7-2	TRBJ2-2	TRBD1	few	CASSSKPGQGLTGELFF	TGTGCCAGCAGCTCAAAGCCGGGACAGGGACTCACCGGGGAGCTGTTTTTT
TRBV2	TRBJ1-3	NA	NA	CAIGPQINTIYF	TGTGCCATTGGGCCCCAGATAAACACCATATATTTT
TRBV14	TRBJ1-1	NA	NA	CASSHGAYTEAFF	TGTGCCAGCAGCCACGGAGCTTACACTGAAGCTTTCTTT
TRBV11-2	TRBJ1-2	TRBD1	NA	CASSYRDSGFWSYGYTF	TGTGCCAGCAGCTACCGGGACAGTGGGTTCTGGAGCTATGGCTACACCTTC
TRBV27	TRBJ1-6	NA	NA	CASSSSSGTAHSPLHF	TGTGCCAGCAGCTCCAGCTCCGGGACGGCTCATTCACCCCTCCACTTT
TRBV6-5	TRBJ2-3	NA	NA	CASGDSDTQYF	TGTGCCAGCGGGGACTCAGATACGCAGTATTTT
TRBV5-4	TRBJ1-4	NA	few	CASSLDRRGEKLFF	TGTGCCAGCAGCTTGGACAGGCGGGGTGAAAAACTGTTTTTT
TRBV5-1	TRBJ1-1	NA	NA	CASSLESGRNQAFF	TGCGCCAGCAGCTTGGAATCAGGGCGCAATCAAGCTTTCTTT
TRBV2	TRBJ1-1	NA	NA	CASSFDRLGEAFF	TGTGCCAGCAGTTTCGACAGGTTGGGTGAAGCTTTCTTT
TRBV30	TRBJ2-3	TRBD2	NA	CAWTEPGLATDTQYF	TGTGCCTGGACCGAACCCGGACTAGCAACAGATACGCAGTATTTT
TRBV6-5	TRBJ1-2	NA	NA	CASSYLWGAGGYTF	TGTGCCAGCAGTTACCTTTGGGGGGCTGGTGGCTACACCTTC
TRBV7-9	TRBJ1-3	TRBD1	NA	CASSQTGANTIYF	TGTGCCAGCAGCCAGACAGGGGCGAACACCATATATTTT
TRBV30	TRBJ2-1	TRBD2	NA	CAWSEISGGAGDEQFF	TGTGCCTGGAGCGAAATTAGCGGGGGGGCCGGGGATGAGCAGTTCTTC
TRBV7-2	TRBJ1-5	TRBD1	NA	CASSSRGQSQPQHF	TGTGCCAGCAGCAGCAGGGGACAGAGTCAGCCCCAGCATTTT
TRBV19	TRBJ1-1	NA	NA	CASSPTPNTEAFF	TGTGCCAGTAGTCCTACACCGAACACTGAAGCTTTCTTT
TRBV5-4	TRBJ2-2	TRBD1	NA	CASSPRTGGPITGELFF	TGTGCCAGCTCTCCGAGGACAGGGGGGCCTATCACCGGGGAGCTGTTTTTT
TRBV11-2	TRBJ1-1	NA	NA	CASSLTRAAMNTEAFF	TGTGCCAGCAGCCTCACGAGAGCGGCAATGAACACTGAAGCTTTCTTT
TRBV6-1	TRBJ1-4	NA	NA	CASSYYPGDEKLFF	TGTGCCAGCAGTTATTACCCGGGAGATGAAAAACTGTTTTTT
TRBV28	TRBJ1-1	NA	NA	CAYGGEGGNTEAFF	TGTGCCTACGGAGGGGAAGGTGGGAACACTGAAGCTTTCTTT
TRBV7-9	TRBJ1-6	NA	NA	CASSLNGANNSPLHF	TGCGCCAGCAGCTTAAATGGGGCTAATAATTCACCCCTCCACTTT
TRBV28	TRBJ2-2	TRBD1	once	CAGSRTGGYTGELFF	TGTGCCGGCAGTCGGACAGGGGGCTACACCGGGGAGCTGTTTTTT
TRBV7-2	TRBJ2-3	TRBD2	NA	CASSTNRGGKSDTQYF	TGTGCCAGCAGCACCAATCGGGGGGGCAAGTCAGATACGCAGTATTTT
TRBV29-1	TRBJ1-2	NA	once	CSVLNRDLYGYTF	TGCAGCGTTCTTAACAGAGACCTCTATGGCTACACCTTC
TRBV7-7	TRBJ2-7	NA	NA	CASSSNAGYEQYF	TGTGCCAGCAGCTCAAACGCGGGCTACGAGCAGTACTTC
TRBV28	TRBJ1-5	NA	NA	CASSLSGFGQPQHF	TGTGCCAGCAGTTTATCCGGATTCGGGCAGCCCCAGCATTTT
TRBV4-3	TRBJ2-2	NA	NA	CASSQDSFGELFF	TGCGCCAGCAGCCAAGATTCCTTCGGGGAGCTGTTTTTT
TRBV18	TRBJ1-5	TRBD1	NA	CASSPGTGGFSNQPQHF	TGTGCCAGCTCACCGGGGACAGGTGGTTTCAGCAATCAGCCCCAGCATTTT
TRBV7-9	TRBJ1-1	TRBD1	NA	CASSLRGLVTEAFF	TGTGCCAGCAGCTTAAGGGGGCTGGTCACTGAAGCTTTCTTT
TRBV19	TRBJ1-5	TRBD1	NA	CASSPRTGGNQPQHF	TGTGCCAGTAGTCCTCGGACAGGGGGGAATCAGCCCCAGCATTTT
TRBV19	TRBJ2-6	TRBD1	NA	CASRSAGTGGGHDSGANVLTF	TGTGCCAGTAGGTCAGCCGGGACAGGGGGCGGCCATGACTCTGGGGCCAACGTCCTGACTTTC
TRBV7-9	TRBJ2-5	NA	NA	CASSLVGGQETQYF	TGTGCCAGCAGCTTAGTTGGGGGGCAAGAGACCCAGTACTTC
TRBV19	TRBJ2-6	NA	NA	CASSERGGAYSGANVLTF	TGTGCCAGTTCGGAGCGAGGAGGGGCTTACTCTGGGGCCAACGTCCTGACTTTC
TRBV6-5	TRBJ1-1	NA	NA	CASSSRRVGGTEAFF	TGTGCCAGCAGCTCCCGACGGGTGGGGGGCACTGAAGCTTTCTTT
TRBV6-5	TRBJ1-2	NA	NA	CASNTGYGYTF	TGTGCCAGCAACACCGGCTATGGCTACACCTTC
TRBV6-5	TRBJ1-1	TRBD1	NA	CASSWDRGSTEAFF	TGTGCCAGCAGTTGGGACAGGGGGAGCACTGAAGCTTTCTTT
TRBV5-1	TRBJ2-3	NA	NA	CASSPRAQGGTDTQYF	TGCGCCAGCAGCCCCCGGGCGCAGGGAGGCACAGATACGCAGTATTTT
TRBV6-5	TRBJ1-5	NA	NA	CASSYSSWGNQPQHF	TGTGCCAGCAGTTACTCGAGTTGGGGGAACCAGCCCCAGCATTTT
TRBV7-6	TRBJ1-3	NA	NA	CASSLGTLGFSGNTIYF	TGTGCCAGCAGCTTAGGGACCCTGGGTTTCTCTGGAAACACCATATATTTT
TRBV29-1	TRBJ2-7	TRBD2	NA	CSVEDRAGEFYEQYF	TGCAGCGTTGAAGATCGGGCGGGGGAATTCTACGAGCAGTACTTC
TRBV4-1	TRBJ1-1	NA	NA	CASSQEGVPRAPNTEAFF	TGCGCCAGCAGCCAAGAAGGGGTCCCGCGGGCGCCTAACACTGAAGCTTTCTTT
TRBV5-1	TRBJ2-3	TRBD1	NA	CASSPRDRGTDTQYF	TGCGCCAGCAGTCCCCGGGACAGGGGTACAGATACGCAGTATTTT
TRBV29-1	TRBJ1-1	NA	NA	CSVRETDEAFF	TGCAGCGTCCGGGAGACAGATGAAGCTTTCTTT
TRBV9	TRBJ1-2	TRBD1	NA	CASSGGQNYGYTF	TGTGCCAGCAGCGGGGGACAGAACTATGGCTACACCTTC
TRBV6-1	TRBJ1-1	NA	NA	CASSNDRTEAFF	TGTGCCAGCAGCAACGACAGAACTGAAGCTTTCTTT
TRBV9	TRBJ1-2	TRBD1	NA	CASSVMAGGANYGYTF	TGTGCCAGCAGCGTTATGGCAGGGGGAGCTAACTATGGCTACACCTTC
TRBV5-1	TRBJ2-1	TRBD1	NA	CASRTGFNEQFF	TGCGCCAGCAGGACAGGGTTCAATGAGCAGTTCTTC
TRBV6-1	TRBJ2-3	NA	few	CASSPVPTLDTQYF	TGTGCCAGCAGTCCCGTCCCGACCCTAGATACGCAGTATTTT
TRBV27	TRBJ1-1	NA	few	CASSPHYVLEVMNTEAFF	TGTGCCAGCAGTCCCCATTACGTGCTGGAAGTAATGAACACTGAAGCTTTCTTT
TRBV4-1	TRBJ2-2	NA	NA	CASRGWARGNTGELFF	TGCGCCAGCAGAGGTTGGGCAAGGGGGAACACCGGGGAGCTGTTTTTT
TRBV29-1	TRBJ1-1	NA	once	CSVEDGRETEAFF	TGCAGCGTTGAAGACGGCAGGGAGACTGAAGCTTTCTTT
TRBV1	TRBJ2-6	NA	NA	CTSSRQRLCTSRANVLTF	TGCACCAGCAGCAGACAGCGTTTGTGCACAAGTCGGGCCAACGTCCTGACTTTC